The text below deals with one T cell receptor beta chain. What it binds is unknown. Trimming removed 4 bases from V and 0 bases from J, with 3 bases in between. Germline V gives CDR1 SGHRS, CDR2 YFSETQ. The CDR3 covers 12 residues. After constant-region reverse-primer amplification, full-length variable regions underwent semi-nested PCR with Nested Universal Primer A. TCRdb re-derived calls from the 5' RACE reads in MiXCR, one entry per CDR3 protein. The table lists some 62,000 distinct CDR3 sequences, 30% of them singletons, with 2% to 2.5% in the top ten. The study, taken as a whole, reports: Tumor memory CD4+ T cell TCR gene usage clustered with blood and lymph node memory CD4+ cells and lymph node naive CD4+ cells.

The source is a female donor with breast cancer. The sequenced sample was tumor-infiltrating naive CD4+ T cells sorted from the breast tumor. Subset in this sample: naive CD4+ T cells, CD4+CD45RA+CD25-. The V and J genes are TRBV5-1 and TRBJ2-3, with no clear D. The CDR3: CASSESTDTQYF. The CDR3 nucleotides are TGCGCCAGCAGCGAAAGCACAGATACGCAGTATTTT.